The 9 T cell receptor beta chains below were found in one sample sequenced in a study of patients and donors after allogeneic stem cell transplantation. MiXCR, applied by TCRdb to the RT-PCR reads, yields one record per CDR3 protein. The sample gives approximately 250,000 distinct CDR3 sequences, less than 15% of which show up once; 11% is in the top ten. Sequenced sample: blood, either unsorted or a sorted T cell fraction (not recorded which). The receptors come from a human donor who was either an allogeneic HSCT recipient or a stem cell or donor lymphocyte infusion donor (not recorded which). It is not recorded whose cells these are; they may come from a transplant donor.

This chain uses TRBV6-1 with TRBJ2-7, with 7 bases fitting TRBD2. J gave up 6 bases and V 6 bases, and 8 bases lay outside the gene matches. CDR1 MNHNS and CDR2 SASEGT come from the germline V gene. This CDR3 spans 13 amino acids. CDR3 amino acids: CASRSGGLGEQYF. The CDR3 DNA is TGTGCCAGCAGGTCGGGGGGTTTGGGCGAGCAGTACTTC.

This clonotype was seen a few times. The V and J genes are TRBV20-1 and TRBJ2-3; D unclear. From germline, CDR1 is DFQATT and CDR2 SNEGSKA (reference sequence). The V gene lost 5 bases and the J gene lost 2 bases, with 8 bases spanning the gap. This CDR3 spans 12 amino acids. CDR3 amino acids: CSAPRATDTQYF. DNA for the CDR3: TGCAGTGCTCCTCGGGCCACAGATACGCAGTATTTT.

This clonotype was seen many times. DNA of the CDR3: TGTGCCAGCAGCTTGGATTGGAGGTCACCCCTCCACTTT. This encodes CASSLDWRSPLHF. The chain recombines TRBV5-6 with TRBJ1-6; D gene uncertain. This CDR3 is built from 13 residues. Germline V gene data show CDR1 as SGHDT and CDR2 as YYEEEE. V was trimmed by 0 bases and J by 10 bases, leaving 8 bases between them.

The gene calls are TRBV7-3 and TRBJ2-1, with 11 nucleotides matching TRBD2. This CDR3 is built from 15 residues. V trimming: 4 bases; J trimming: 3 bases; junction bases outside the gene matches: 2. In germline, CDR1 is SGHTA, CDR2 FQGTGA. The CDR3 bases are TGTGCCAGCAGCTATACTAGCGGGGGCTACAATGAGCAGTTCTTC. Its translation is CASSYTSGGYNEQFF.

This clonotype was found many times. This chain uses TRBV2 with TRBJ1-5, with TRBD1 identical over 7 bases. This CDR3 has 13 residues. J gave up 5 bases and V 7 bases, and 5 bases lay outside the gene matches. Germline V gene sequence: CDR1 SNHLY, CDR2 FYNNEI. CDR3 sequence: CASKRGQDQPQHF. In DNA form, the CDR3 reads TGTGCCAGCAAGAGGGGGCAGGATCAGCCCCAGCATTTT.

The sample holds many counts of this clonotype. The chain carries TRBV29-1 and TRBJ2-3, with D hard to call. Germline CDR1 is SQVTM and CDR2 is ANQGSEA. The CDR3 is 14 amino acids. For the CDR3, the DNA is TGCAGTGGCCTCTATCGTGACGGCACAGATACGCAGTATTTT. It codes for CSGLYRDGTDTQYF.

The rearrangement links TRBV2 to TRBJ2-7, with 7 bases fitting TRBD1. This CDR3 has 14 amino acids. V lost 7 bases and J lost 2; bases outside the gene matches: 8. Per germline, CDR1 SNHLY and CDR2 FYNNEI. This CDR3 is CASTGTANAYEQYF. CDR3 coding DNA: TGTGCCAGCACGGGGACAGCAAATGCCTACGAGCAGTACTTC.

The chain carries TRBV2 and TRBJ2-5, with D maybe TRBD1 (6 bases). The CDR3 length is 13 residues. The V end was cut by 6 bases, the J end by 0 bases, with 8 bases between. Germline lookup yields CDR1 SNHLY and CDR2 FYNNEI. In DNA form, the CDR3 reads TGTGCCAGCAGCCGGGACAACCAAGAGACCCAGTACTTC. It is translated as CASSRDNQETQYF.

To note about this clonotype: Compared with germline, one end of the junction differs, possibly owing to a read error. V and J are TRBV2 and TRBJ1-4; the match to TRBD1 covers 9 bases. Germline CDR1 is SNHLY and CDR2 is FYNNEI. This CDR3 has 13 amino acids. In DNA, the CDR3 is TGTGCCAGCACGGGACAGGGAAGTGAAAAACGGTTTTTT. It specifies CASTGQGSEKRFF.